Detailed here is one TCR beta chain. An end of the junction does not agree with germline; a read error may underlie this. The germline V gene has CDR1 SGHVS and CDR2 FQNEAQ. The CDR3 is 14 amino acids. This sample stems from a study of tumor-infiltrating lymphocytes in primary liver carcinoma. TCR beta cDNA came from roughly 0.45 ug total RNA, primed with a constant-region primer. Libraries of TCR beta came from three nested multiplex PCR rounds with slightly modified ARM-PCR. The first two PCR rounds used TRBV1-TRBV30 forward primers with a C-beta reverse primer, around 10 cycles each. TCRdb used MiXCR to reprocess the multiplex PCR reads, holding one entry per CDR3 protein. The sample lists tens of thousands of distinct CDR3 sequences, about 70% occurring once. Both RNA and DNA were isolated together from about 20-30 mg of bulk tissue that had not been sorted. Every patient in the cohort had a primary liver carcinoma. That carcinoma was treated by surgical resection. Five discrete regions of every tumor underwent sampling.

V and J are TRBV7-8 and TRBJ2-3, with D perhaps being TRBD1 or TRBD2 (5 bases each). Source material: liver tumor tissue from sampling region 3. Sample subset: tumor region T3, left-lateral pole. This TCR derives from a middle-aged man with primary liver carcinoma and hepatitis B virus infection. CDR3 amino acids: CARSLRDDRDTQYF. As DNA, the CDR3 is TGTGCCAGGAGCTTACGGGACGACAGAGATACGCAGTATTTT.